The text below deals with one T cell receptor (beta chain). The protocol was immunoSEQ multiplex PCR, while the TCRdb copy is restricted to in-frame clones and leaves out a portion. The sample has approximately 15,000 clones; more than 85% are singletons. This sample stems from a study of OX40 agonist ivuxolimab in advanced cancers. This CDR3 is built from 14 residues. The V end was cut by 4 bases, the J end by 3 bases, with 10 bases between. Germline V gene sequence: CDR1 MNHEY, CDR2 SVGAGI. The source is an adult with an advanced solid tumor such as melanoma, head and neck, liver or kidney cancer. The chain couples TRBV6-5 to TRBJ2-1; a weak D match, TRBD1 (6 bases). Material: CD4+ or CD8+ T cells sorted from blood, obtained in a trial of the OX40 agonist ivuxolimab. The CDR3 reads CASSLTGGYNEQFF. The CDR3 DNA follows: TGTGCCAGCAGTTTGACAGGAGGCTACAATGAGCAGTTCTTC.